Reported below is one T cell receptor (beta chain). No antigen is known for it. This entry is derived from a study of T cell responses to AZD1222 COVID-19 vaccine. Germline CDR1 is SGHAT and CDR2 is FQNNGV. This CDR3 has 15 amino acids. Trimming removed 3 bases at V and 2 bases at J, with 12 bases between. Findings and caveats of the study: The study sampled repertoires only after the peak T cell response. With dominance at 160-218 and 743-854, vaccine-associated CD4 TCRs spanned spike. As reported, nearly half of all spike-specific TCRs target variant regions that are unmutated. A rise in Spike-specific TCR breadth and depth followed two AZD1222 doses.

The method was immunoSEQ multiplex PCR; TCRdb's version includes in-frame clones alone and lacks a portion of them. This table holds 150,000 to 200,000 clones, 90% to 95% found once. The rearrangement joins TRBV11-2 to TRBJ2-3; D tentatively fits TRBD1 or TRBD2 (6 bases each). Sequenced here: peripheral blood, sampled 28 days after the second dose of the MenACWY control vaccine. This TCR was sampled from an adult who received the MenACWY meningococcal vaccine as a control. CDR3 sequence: CASSFLGGNTDTQYF. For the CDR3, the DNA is TGTGCCAGCAGCTTCCTAGGGGGGAACACAGATACGCAGTATTTT.